This TCR beta chain is drawn from a study of CD8 T cells in ankylosing spondylitis. TCRdb independently ran MiXCR on the 5' RACE reads; one entry per CDR3 protein. The sample lists around 250,000 distinct CDR3 sequences, 9.5% to 12% seen once, with roughly 6.8% in the top ten. Findings of the study overall: Reportedly, significant enrichment of disease-linked clones occurred in matched ankylosing spondylitis synovial fluid. The disease-linked clones had a CD8+ phenotype and low blood frequencies.

Per germline, CDR1 SGDLS and CDR2 YYNGEE. This CDR3 spans 14 amino acids. The germline V and J ends were trimmed by 1 base and 6 bases, with 8 bases remaining between them. This clonotype was picked up many times. The antigen is undetermined. Source material: blood, either unsorted or a sorted T cell fraction (not recorded which). V and J are TRBV9 and TRBJ1-6; possible D gene TRBD1, 6 bases. The receptor's source is a male donor with ankylosing spondylitis or in good health (not recorded which). The CDR3 loop reads CASSVQGPNSPLHF. CDR3 DNA sequence: TGTGCCAGCAGCGTACAGGGGCCTAATTCACCCCTCCACTTT.